One and the same sample provided the 7 T cell receptor beta chains below, sequenced in a study of memory CD4+ T cells and cytomegalovirus serostatus. Single viable CD3+CD4+CD8-CD45RO+ cells were sorted as the memory CD4+ T cells. Produced via immunoSEQ multiplex PCR; TCRdb's table is partial and in-frame only. The data show 45,000 to 55,000 clones, with roughly three quarters seen just once and around 0.61% held by the top ten. The sequencing input was memory CD4+ T cells from blood. Receptors were obtained from an adult in good health and CMV-seronegative.

The V gene is TRBV2, the J gene TRBJ1-3, with D possibly being TRBD1 (6 bases). The CDR3 runs 15 residues. CDR1 and CDR2 from the germline V gene are SNHLY and FYNNEI. V lost 7 bases to trimming and J lost 1 base, with 14 bases between them. CDR3: CASKETDRSGNTIYF. CDR3 DNA sequence: TGTGCCAGCAAAGAAACGGACAGATCTGGAAACACCATATATTTT.

The chain employs TRBV18 and TRBJ2-5, with 7 bases aligning to TRBD1. CDR1 is KGHSH, CDR2 LQKENI, per germline. The CDR3 consists of 14 residues. The J segment lost 2 bases and the V segment lost 3 bases, leaving 3 bases of the junction unmatched. CDR3 coding DNA: TGTGCCAGCTCACCGGGACAGAGACAAGAGACCCAGTACTTC. This encodes CASSPGQRQETQYF.

CDR3 amino acids: CASADYGGATNEKLFF. The DNA for the CDR3 is TGTGCCAGCGCGGACTACGGCGGTGCAACTAATGAAAAACTGTTTTTT. This rearrangement joins TRBV27 to TRBJ1-4; the D is unclear. The CDR3 is 16 residues long. CDR1 and CDR2 (germline): MNHEY, SMNVEV (reference sequence). Trimming shortened V by 8 bases and J by 0 bases, and 16 bases separated the two germline ends.

The J gene is TRBJ2-5, the V gene TRBV29-1; D uncertain. TRBJ2-7 explains the end of the DNA better; the J call may be wrong. There are 13 residues in the CDR3. CDR1 SQVTM and CDR2 ANQGSEA come from the germline V gene. This CDR3 reads CSVASDSSYEQYF. The CDR3 nucleotides are TGCAGCGTCGCCTCGGATAGCTCCTACGAGCAGTACTTC.

This clone came up a few times. The chain recombines TRBV5-4 with TRBJ2-1, with D possibly being TRBD1 (6 bases). The V gene lost 4 bases and the J gene lost 6 bases, with 26 bases spanning the gap. This CDR3 has 18 residues. Germline lookup yields CDR1 SGHNT and CDR2 YYREEE (reference sequence). CDR3 protein: CASSGPRKTGVMGNEQFF. CDR3 bases: TGTGCCAGCAGCGGCCCCCGCAAGACAGGAGTGATGGGCAATGAGCAGTTCTTC.

This clone was found a few times. This sequence joins TRBV7-2 and TRBJ1-5; possibly TRBD1 for D (5 bases). The V gene lost 7 bases and the J gene lost 5 bases, with 12 bases spanning the gap. The CDR3 loop spans 13 amino acids. Germline V CDR1 and CDR2: SGHTA, FQGNSA. The CDR3 DNA sequence: TGTGCCAGCACCTTTGGGGGTGATCAGCCCCAGCATTTT. The encoded protein is CASTFGGDQPQHF. Looking up the rest from reference TRBV7-2 and TRBJ1-5 gives the full variable domain: GAGVSQSPSNKVTEKGKDVELRCDPISGHTALYWYRQSLGQGLEFLIYFQGNSAPDKSGLPSDRFSAERTGGSVSTLTIQRTQQEDSAVYLCASTFGGDQPQHFGDGTRLSIL.

The J gene is TRBJ1-1, the V gene TRBV11-2, with D perhaps TRBD1 (6 bases). The CDR3 is 16 residues long. Trimming pared 7 bases from V and 5 bases from J, leaving 23 bases between. Germline CDR1 SGHAT, CDR2 FQNNGV. The DNA of the CDR3 is TGTGCCAGCAACACCGGACAGTCGGGTTCCAAGACTGAAGCTTTCTTT. Encoded protein: CASNTGQSGSKTEAFF.